This T cell receptor (beta chain) originates from a study of OX40 agonist ivuxolimab in advanced cancers. Method: immunoSEQ multiplex PCR; TCRdb's copy keeps in-frame clones and lacks some. Here the sample spans some 46,000 clones, 89% being singletons. Deletions cut 0 bases from V and 0 bases from J, with 12 bases between. This CDR3 is 16 amino acids long. The germline V gene encodes CDR1 MNHEY and CDR2 SMNVEV (reference sequence). This clone qualifies as medium-sized. The chain combines TRBV27 with TRBJ2-7, with D perhaps matching TRBD2 (5 bases). This clonotype was obtained from an adult with an advanced solid tumor such as melanoma, head and neck, liver or kidney cancer. The sequences come from CD4+ or CD8+ T cells sorted from blood, collected in a trial of the OX40 agonist ivuxolimab. CDR3 DNA: TGTGCCAGCAGTTTATCGGTCCTAGCCAACTCCTACGAGCAGTACTTC. Its translation: CASSLSVLANSYEQYF.